This TCR beta chain was sequenced for a study of beta chain features in type 1 diabetes. The investigators reverse transcribed all of the isolated RNA, so they sequenced expressed TCRB transcripts. The assay was immunoSEQ multiplex PCR, and TCRdb's table has in-frame clones only and misses some. Counted here are 130,000 to 150,000 clones, roughly a tenth occurring once; the ten biggest clones make up approximately 0.68%. The table lists this clone with a few counts. This CDR3 comprises 13 residues. Trimming pared 2 bases from V and 5 bases from J, leaving 7 bases between. Per germline, CDR1 SGHNT and CDR2 YENEEA.

The chain uses TRBV11-3 and TRBJ2-1; D remains unclear. Sequenced: central memory CD4+ T cells from blood. This TCR came from a man younger than 30 in good health. The CDR3 here is CASSLLVDNEQFF. The CDR3, as DNA: TGTGCCAGCAGCTTATTAGTCGACAATGAGCAGTTCTTC. Drawing the rest from reference TRBV11-3 and TRBJ2-1, the complete variable domain is EAGVVQSPRYKIIEKKQPVAFWCNPISGHNTLYWYLQNLGQGPELLIRYENEEAVDDSQLPKDRFSAERLKGVDSTLKIQPAELGDSAVYLCASSLLVDNEQFFGPGTRLTVL.